The T cell receptor beta chain described here comes from a study of cytotoxic CD8 clonotypes in ibrutinib-treated CLL. Details on this clone: The antigen is unknown.

Broader study findings: An increase in clonality occurred at ibrutinib response, followed by a return toward baseline at progression.

The targeted sequencing depth was 1 in 200,000 to 1 in 1 million T cells. Profiled with immunoSEQ multiplex PCR; TCRdb holds only in-frame clones, not every one. The sample includes about 63,000 clones, 45% to 65% of them seen just once. J gave up 2 bases and V 0 bases, and 13 bases lay outside the gene matches. This CDR3 is built from 18 residues. Germline CDR1 is SQVTM and CDR2 is ANQGSEA. This clonotype was obtained from a human donor with chronic lymphocytic leukemia. J is TRBJ2-1 and V is TRBV29-1; the match to TRBD1 covers 7 bases. Source: PBMCs, taken after 12 months of ibrutinib treatment. The DNA of the CDR3 is TGCAGCGTTGAAGATATTAAAGGGGGCGGAGGTACCTACAATGAGCAGTTCTTC. Its translation is CSVEDIKGGGGTYNEQFF.